This entry concerns a single TCR beta chain. Its antigen remains undetermined. Per-nucleotide qualities are absent, and no much larger clonotype sits a single base away. The source of the sample is a study of blood T cell repertoires in COVID-19 (dated by TCRdb to between 2020 and 2021). With regard to the full study: Samples covering the acute and convalescent phases of COVID-19 were provided by collaborators in the United States, Italy and Spain. The material from the prospective study consisted of cDNA or gDNA derived from T cells, B-cell-depleted T cells, or PBMCs. The dataset comprised deeply sampled blood TCRbeta repertoires from subjects exposed to, actively infected with, or recovered from COVID-19. The repertoires were released in a freely available public database intended as a resource for research on the immune response to SARS-CoV-2. The samples were drawn from the first 160 participants of the ongoing ImmuneRACE study and from 1,254 subjects provided by 6 global collaborators. Nearly every sample came with metadata listing a de-identified subject ID, COVID-19 status, age in years and sex. HLA class I and class II types, where available, came from metadata supplied by the sample provider rather than from assay-based typing.

The CDR3, cysteine through phenylalanine, is 13 amino acids long. The sequence is cut down to CDR3 DNA, 39 bases in frame from base 1. Per the germline V gene (reference sequence), SGHNT is the CDR1 and YYREEE is the CDR2. V and J are trimmed by 0 bases and 8 bases, and the gene matches miss 4 bases of the junction. Another Seattle source contributed samples from volunteer blood donors who had recovered from COVID-19. The collaborating institutions used their own protocols to collect whole blood in K2EDTA tubes. For TCRbeta analysis, collaborator samples were shipped as frozen whole blood, as isolated PBMCs, or as DNA extracted from either sample type. Study-wide conclusions, independent of this receptor: The amount of clinical and demographic metadata varied by source and participant and was provided uncurated.

TCRbeta CDR3 regions were amplified from genomic DNA using the immunoSEQ Assay, a bias-controlled multiplex PCR. As for how the authors treated the data: Within the assay, amplification of reference gene primers was used to estimate how many nucleated cells each sample contained. To quantify the absolute abundance of each unique TCRbeta CDR3 rearrangement, sequence reads were collapsed and filtered. Productive Simpson clonality was computed per sample as the square root of Simpson's diversity index over productive rearrangements. TCRdb's version of the immuneACCESS table is confined to in-frame rearrangements and falls short of the full clone set. An unresolved V gene accounts for under half of the shortfall where checked; the remainder is of unknown origin. V, J and clone size are taken as reported in that table, and D and trimming were inferred from the DNA itself. This sample is represented by 200,000 or so clones; around nine tenths of them were singletons. Of the sample, around 6.6% falls within the top ten clones.

Recombination connected TRBV5-4 to TRBJ1-1; 7 nucleotides in the junction match TRBD1. The origin of this receptor is a woman aged 40 to 50 who had recovered from COVID-19. Source material: peripheral blood. CDR3 protein: CASSLATGKEAFF. In nucleotide form, the sequence is TGTGCCAGCAGCTTGGCGACAGGGAAAGAAGCTTTCTTT.